The next 26 T cell receptor beta chains were all read from a single sample in a study of response to subunit inactivated influenza vaccine. Each CDR3 protein is one row after TCRdb ran MiXCR on the RT-PCR reads. Among fewer than 800,000 distinct CDR3 sequences listed, 15% to 18% were seen once. Sequencing used PBMCs from blood, obtained approximately 12 days after vaccination. The receptors here all came from a man aged 50 to 59 who received an inactivated influenza vaccine.

The chain uses TRBV7-2 and TRBJ1-5; D perhaps matches TRBD1 (5 bases). Germline CDR1 is SGHTA and CDR2 is FQGNSA. V lost 5 bases, J lost 2 bases, and 16 bases lay in between. The CDR3 totals 16 residues. CDR3 coding DNA: TGTGCCAGCAGCCTCGGGACTGCCATAGGCAATCAGCCCCAGCATTTT. Encoded protein: CASSLGTAIGNQPQHF.

The chain has TRBV10-2 and TRBJ1-1; 8 bases agree with TRBD1. Germline V gives CDR1 WSHSY, CDR2 SAAADI. CDR3 length: 19 amino acids. The J segment lost 1 base and the V segment lost 3 bases, leaving 16 bases of the junction unmatched. The CDR3 coding sequence is TGCGCCAGCAGTGAATCGGGCTTGAGACAGGGGTTTTCGAACACTGAAGCTTTCTTT. It specifies CASSESGLRQGFSNTEAFF.

This clonotype was seen a few times. J is TRBJ1-1 and V is TRBV7-8; 10 positions match TRBD1. The junction had 13 bases not matched to a gene; V was cut back by 5 bases and J by 1 base. The germline V gene has CDR1 SGHVS and CDR2 FQNEAQ. The CDR3 length is 18 residues. CDR3 DNA: TGTGCCAGCAGCACATGGACAGGGGGGGCTTGGACGAACACTGAAGCTTTCTTT. This codes for CASSTWTGGAWTNTEAFF.

This clonotype came up a few times. This may be a read error, as it is one base from a much larger clone. The CDR3 region has the DNA TGTGCCAGCAGTTGGGTAGGGAGCACAGATACGCAGTATTTT. Translation: CASSWVGSTDTQYF. The chain carries TRBV12-3 or TRBV12-4 and TRBJ2-3, with unresolved D. V lost 4 bases to trimming and J lost 0 bases, with 8 bases between them. The CDR3 is 14 amino acids.

The rearrangement joins TRBV7-9 to TRBJ2-3, with 10 bases fitting TRBD1. The V gene's germline CDR1 is SEHNR and CDR2 FQNEAQ (reference sequence). The trim removed 5 bases at V and 4 bases at J, leaving 3 bases unmatched. The CDR3 is 14 residues long. CDR3 sequence (DNA): TGTGCCAGCAGCAACGGGACAGGGGCAGATACGCAGTATTTT. It encodes CASSNGTGADTQYF. The variable domain in full, completed from reference TRBV7-9 and TRBJ2-3, reads DTGVSQNPRHKITKRGQNVTFRCDPISEHNRLYWYRQTLGQGPEFLTYFQNEAQLEKSRLLSDRFSAERPKGSFSTLEIQRTEQGDSAMYLCASSNGTGADTQYFGPGTRLTVL.

This clonotype has just a few counts. The chain recombines TRBV12-3 or TRBV12-4 with TRBJ2-5; the match to TRBD1 covers 7 bases. V trimming: 9 bases; J trimming: 4 bases; junction bases outside the gene matches: 8. The CDR3 covers 13 residues. In DNA, the CDR3 is TGTGCCAGTGGCCAGGGGGTAGGAGAGACCCAGTACTTC. Amino acid sequence: CASGQGVGETQYF.

V and J are TRBV3-1 and TRBJ2-7; D is perhaps TRBD1 or TRBD2 (5 bases each). The CDR3 is 17 amino acids. The V end was cut by 0 bases, the J end by 5 bases, with 20 bases between. Germline V gene lookup returns CDR1 LGHDT and CDR2 YNNKEL (reference sequence). This CDR3 is CASSQDFGGAYMNEQYF. CDR3 nucleotide sequence: TGTGCCAGCAGCCAAGATTTTGGGGGAGCTTATATGAACGAGCAGTACTTC.

This clonotype was seen only a few times. The chain uses TRBV15 and TRBJ2-7; D is undetermined. This CDR3 has 12 residues. CDR1 LNHNV and CDR2 YYDKDF come from the germline V gene (reference sequence). V lost 8 bases to trimming and J lost 7 bases, with 15 bases between them. The CDR3 spells CATGGAVYEQYF. CDR3 DNA: TGTGCCACCGGCGGTGCGGTCTATGAGCAGTACTTC. Supplemented by reference TRBV15 and TRBJ2-7, the full variable domain reads DAMVIQNPRYQVTQFGKPVTLSCSQTLNHNVMYWYQQKSSQAPKLLFHYYDKDFNNEADTPDNFQSRRPNTSFCFLDIRSPGLGDTAMYLCATGGAVYEQYFGPGTRLTVT.

This clonotype was counted at least ten times. The chain employs TRBV5-1 and TRBJ1-6; D remains unclear. V was trimmed by 0 bases and J by 12 bases, leaving 13 bases between them. This CDR3 has 14 residues. In germline, CDR1 is SGHRS, CDR2 YFSETQ. As DNA, the CDR3 is TGCGCCAGCAGCTTGGAGGCGGGCCCGGGACCCCTCCACTTT. Its protein is CASSLEAGPGPLHF.

This clonotype was counted between two and nine times. The V gene is TRBV6-2 or TRBV6-3, the J gene TRBJ2-7; 11 nucleotides align to TRBD2. The CDR3 runs to 15 residues. V lost 6 bases to trimming and J lost 5 bases; unmatched junction nucleotides: 9. Germline CDR1 MNHEY, CDR2 SVGEGT. CDR3 sequence: CASRELAGESHEQYF. CDR3 bases: TGTGCCAGCAGGGAACTAGCGGGAGAATCGCACGAGCAGTACTTC.

This chain uses TRBV4-1 with TRBJ2-1; no definite D call. V lost 4 bases, J lost 7 bases, and 11 bases lay in between. Per the germline V gene, CDR1 is MGHRA and CDR2 is YSYEKL. The CDR3 contains 13 residues. CDR3 region: CASSLLGLNEQFF. CDR3 in DNA: TGCGCCAGCAGCCTCCTGGGCTTGAATGAGCAGTTCTTC.

This clonotype has at least ten counts. The chain combines TRBV29-1 with TRBJ2-2; D is perhaps TRBD2 (5 bases). Germline CDR1 reads SQVTM; CDR2 reads ANQGSEA. The CDR3 runs to 15 residues. The ends were cut back, 4 bases at V and 0 bases at J, with 12 bases in the middle. The CDR3 coding sequence is TGCAGCGTTGCTCGGGATCTATCGAACACCGGGGAGCTGTTTTTT. The encoded protein is CSVARDLSNTGELFF.

The rearrangement joins TRBV6-5 to TRBJ1-6; D remains ambiguous. This CDR3 contains 14 residues. V was shortened by 0 bases and J by 7 bases, with 7 bases between the two germline ends. CDR1 is MNHEY and CDR2 is SVGAGI in the germline V gene. CDR3 sequence (DNA): TGTGCCAGCAGTTACTCGATAGAAAATTCACCCCTCCACTTT. Translating it yields CASSYSIENSPLHF.

The chain carries TRBV7-9 and TRBJ2-1; 12 nucleotides align to TRBD2. CDR3 size: 13 residues. With 5 bases clipped from V and 15 bases from J, the junction kept 8 bases outside the gene matches. Looked up from germline, CDR1 is SEHNR and CDR2 is FQNEAQ (reference sequence). CDR3 loop: CASSLGLAGKAFF. The CDR3 DNA reads as TGTGCCAGCAGCCTAGGACTAGCGGGAAAGGCGTTCTTC.

This clonotype appeared a few times. The CDR3 DNA reads TGTGCCAGCAGAGCCATGCAGGGGTACAATGAGCAGTTCTTC. Its protein product is CASRAMQGYNEQFF. This chain links TRBV11-2 with TRBJ2-1; maybe TRBD1 (6 bases). Deletions cut 6 bases from V and 4 bases from J, with 13 bases between. The CDR3 totals 14 residues. CDR1 and CDR2 (germline): SGHAT, FQNNGV.

This clonotype appeared many times. The chain combines TRBV7-9 with TRBJ2-5, with TRBD2 matching over 7 bases. CDR1 and CDR2 from the germline V gene are SEHNR and FQNEAQ (reference sequence). Losses at the gene ends were 3 bases for V and 0 bases for J; bases not matched to a gene: 1. The CDR3 sequence is 14 residues long. The CDR3 sequence is CASSLGGHQETQYF. The CDR3 nucleotides read TGTGCCAGCAGCTTGGGAGGGCACCAAGAGACCCAGTACTTC.

The rearrangement joins TRBV12-3 or TRBV12-4 to TRBJ2-1, with TRBD2 as a possible D gene (6 bases). V lost 5 bases to trimming and J lost 10 bases, with 18 bases between them. There are 14 residues in the CDR3. DNA of the CDR3: TGTGCCAGCAGTGGGAGGACACGGGTCATGGAGCAGTTCTTC. Residues: CASSGRTRVMEQFF.

V and J are TRBV11-2 and TRBJ2-1; 9 bases match TRBD2. Losses at the gene ends were 5 bases for V and 2 bases for J; bases not matched to a gene: 7. The germline V gene encodes CDR1 SGHAT and CDR2 FQNNGV. The CDR3 covers 16 residues. The CDR3 sequence: CASSPIAGAPYNEQFF. In DNA, the CDR3 is TGTGCCAGCAGCCCGATAGCGGGAGCACCCTACAATGAGCAGTTCTTC.

This clonotype was seen a few times. The chain links TRBV7-8 to TRBJ2-3, with a weak D call TRBD2 (5 bases). This CDR3 is 13 amino acids long. Germline V gene sequence: CDR1 SGHVS, CDR2 FQNEAQ. V was trimmed by 6 bases and J by 5 bases, leaving 12 bases between them. In DNA form, the CDR3 reads TGTGCCAGCAGGAGGGTTATAGGAGATACGCAGTATTTT. This sequence encodes CASRRVIGDTQYF.

This clonotype is a singleton in its sample. The V and J genes are TRBV5-6 and TRBJ2-3; 9 bases fit TRBD1. The V and J ends lost 4 bases and 3 bases, in that order; junction bases with no gene match: 9. Germline CDR1 reads SGHDT; CDR2 reads YYEEEE. The CDR3 spans 16 residues. CDR3 in DNA: TGTGCCAGCAGCACACCGGGACAGGGTACGACAGATACGCAGTATTTT. Encoded protein: CASSTPGQGTTDTQYF.

This clonotype was observed a handful of times. The chain recombines TRBV10-3 with TRBJ2-3, with 16 bases aligning to TRBD2. V shed 6 bases, J shed 2 bases, and the junction held 8 bases outside the gene matches. Germline V lookup: CDR1 ENHRY, CDR2 SYGVKD. The CDR3 is 18 residues long. CDR3: CAISKGTSGGVVTDTQYF. Written as DNA, the CDR3 is TGTGCCATCAGCAAGGGGACTAGCGGGGGGGTGGTCACAGATACGCAGTATTTT.

This clonotype was detected ten times or more. The chain employs TRBV7-9 and TRBJ2-7; a weak D match, TRBD2 (5 bases). Germline V CDR1 and CDR2: SEHNR, FQNEAQ (reference sequence). CDR3 length: 13 amino acids. V was cut by 3 bases and J by 3 bases, with 9 bases left in between. CDR3: CASSLRADYEQYF. CDR3 DNA sequence: TGTGCCAGCAGCTTGAGGGCAGACTACGAGCAGTACTTC. Variable domain in full (rest from reference TRBV7-9 and TRBJ2-7): DTGVSQNPRHKITKRGQNVTFRCDPISEHNRLYWYRQTLGQGPEFLTYFQNEAQLEKSRLLSDRFSAERPKGSFSTLEIQRTEQGDSAMYLCASSLRADYEQYFGPGTRLTVT.

In this sample, this clonotype turned up a few times. The CDR3 reads CASSLDTGHNQPQHF. The DNA for the CDR3 is TGTGCCAGCAGCTTAGACACAGGGCACAATCAGCCCCAGCATTTT. This chain joins TRBV7-6 and TRBJ1-5, with D perhaps matching TRBD1 (6 bases). Deletions cut 1 base from V and 3 bases from J, with 10 bases between. Germline V gene data show CDR1 as SGHVS and CDR2 as FNYEAQ. CDR3 length: 15 amino acids.

This clonotype was observed a few times. The genes are TRBV10-3 and TRBJ2-1, with D tentatively TRBD2 (5 bases). This CDR3 is 13 amino acids long. Germline CDR1 reads ENHRY; CDR2 reads SYGVKD. V gave up 5 bases and J gave up 7 bases, with 12 bases separating them. The CDR3 spells CAISREALNEQFF. CDR3 nucleotide sequence: TGTGCCATCAGTCGGGAAGCCCTAAATGAGCAGTTCTTC.

V usage is TRBV29-1 and J usage is TRBJ2-7, with D unclear. Trimming took 1 base from V and 6 from J, leaving 10 bases between them. Germline-derived CDR1 and CDR2 are SQVTM and ANQGSEA. CDR3 length: 12 residues. The CDR3 DNA reads TGCAGCGTTGAAGTGAGGTGGGCCGAGCAGTACTTC. It encodes CSVEVRWAEQYF.

This chain connects TRBV5-1 to TRBJ1-5; tentative D call: TRBD1 (5 bases). Germline V lookup: CDR1 SGHRS, CDR2 YFSETQ. The CDR3 length is 15 residues. V was trimmed by 2 bases and J by 4 bases, leaving 13 bases between them. CDR3 protein: CASSLMGGGNQPQHF. In DNA, the CDR3 is TGCGCCAGCAGCTTAATGGGTGGGGGGAATCAGCCCCAGCATTTT.